Following are 10 T cell receptor beta chains from one sample sequenced in a study of identical twins. TCRdb reanalysed the 5' RACE reads using MiXCR and keeps one entry per CDR3 protein. This table holds a few hundred thousand distinct CDR3 sequences, about 8% found once. This same sample was also taken into another study, of yellow fever vaccine responses in identical twins.

Sequencing was carried out using CD8+ T cells sorted from blood. Source of these receptors: a woman aged 18-35 years in good health.

This clonotype was seen at least ten times. J is TRBJ2-7 and V is TRBV12-3 or TRBV12-4; 10 nucleotides align to TRBD2. This CDR3 comprises 15 residues. V lost 1 base, J lost 2 bases, and 2 bases stayed unmatched. Written as DNA, the CDR3 is TGTGCCAGCAGTTTAGGAGCGGGAGGGCCCTACGAGCAGTACTTC. It yields the protein CASSLGAGGPYEQYF.

This clonotype was detected a few times. This sequence joins TRBV2 and TRBJ2-1, with a possible D match to TRBD2 (5 bases). The V gene lost 3 bases and the J gene lost 5 bases, with 11 bases spanning the gap. The germline V gene encodes CDR1 SNHLY and CDR2 FYNNEI. CDR3 length equals 14 residues. The CDR3 region is CASSDGLANNEQFF. CDR3 nucleotide sequence: TGTGCCAGCAGTGACGGGCTAGCAAACAATGAGCAGTTCTTC.

This clonotype came up a few times. V and J are TRBV6-5 and TRBJ2-5; a weak D match, TRBD1 (5 bases). This CDR3 spans 15 amino acids. Germline CDR1 reads MNHEY; CDR2 reads SVGAGI. Trimming took 0 bases from V and 5 from J, leaving 13 bases between them. CDR3 DNA sequence: TGTGCCAGCAGTTACTCCCTCCCAGGGATGGAGACCCAGTACTTC. Protein: CASSYSLPGMETQYF.

This clonotype has more than one count but fewer than ten. The chain recombines TRBV7-8 with TRBJ1-1; unclear D gene. V shed 2 bases and J shed 2 bases, with 12 bases lying between them. Germline assignment: CDR1 SGHVS and CDR2 FQNEAQ. This CDR3 has 15 residues. CDR3 in amino acids: CASSLFGHGNTEAFF. The CDR3 region has the DNA TGTGCCAGCAGCTTATTTGGGCACGGTAACACTGAAGCTTTCTTT.

A few counts support this clonotype. The CDR3 coding sequence is TGCAGCGTTGGGCGGGAGCTGGGGGAGACCCAGTACTTC. Residues: CSVGRELGETQYF. The chain recombines TRBV29-1 with TRBJ2-5; 7 bases match TRBD2. CDR3 length equals 13 residues. The V segment lost 4 bases and the J segment 5 bases; nucleotides outside the gene matches: 7. Per germline, CDR1 SQVTM and CDR2 ANQGSEA.

The V call is TRBV12-3 or TRBV12-4, the J call TRBJ1-4; TRBD1 agrees at 7 bases. The CDR3 sequence is 13 residues long. With V trimmed by 6 bases and J by 8 bases, 6 bases remained unmatched. This chain's CDR3 is CASSPGQAEKLFF. The CDR3 coding sequence is TGTGCCAGCAGCCCAGGACAGGCGGAAAAACTGTTTTTT.

The sample holds a few counts of this clonotype. The V call is TRBV28, the J call TRBJ2-7; 8 bases line up with TRBD2. J was trimmed by 2 bases and V by 3 bases; bases with no gene match: 6. The CDR3 is made up of 15 amino acids. CDR1 and CDR2 from the germline V gene are MDHEN and SYDVKM. DNA of the CDR3: TGTGCCAGCAGTTTTGAAGGACTAGCACCCTACGAGCAGTACTTC. Its protein is CASSFEGLAPYEQYF.

This chain's CDR3 is CATSKPRDWGWGTDTQYF. In nucleotides, the CDR3 is TGTGCCACCAGCAAACCCCGGGACTGGGGTTGGGGCACAGATACGCAGTATTTT. The V gene is TRBV15, the J gene TRBJ2-3; a possible D gene is TRBD2 (6 bases). CDR1 is LNHNV, CDR2 YYDKDF, per germline (reference sequence). The CDR3 has 18 residues. V was cut by 4 bases and J by 1 base, with 21 bases left in between.

In this sample, this clonotype turned up many times. The chain is built from TRBV3-1 and TRBJ2-3; D is unresolved. V was clipped by 0 bases and J by 0 bases, with 7 bases between them. There are 15 residues in the CDR3. Germline assignment: CDR1 LGHDT and CDR2 YNNKEL (reference sequence). CDR3 sequence: CASSQDPGSTDTQYF. As DNA, the CDR3 is TGTGCCAGCAGCCAAGACCCCGGGAGCACAGATACGCAGTATTTT.

This clonotype was counted only a few times. This sequence joins TRBV20-1 and TRBJ2-3, with D maybe TRBD1 (6 bases). Trimming took 2 bases from V and 0 from J, leaving 9 bases between them. CDR1 DFQATT and CDR2 SNEGSKA come from the germline V gene (reference sequence). The CDR3 is 14 residues long. DNA of the CDR3: TGCAGTGCTAGAAGGACAGCTAGCACAGATACGCAGTATTTT. As protein: CSARRTASTDTQYF.